This T cell receptor beta chain was recorded in a study of response to subunit inactivated influenza vaccine. Overall study findings and caveats: Researchers suggested that each seasonal influenza vaccination recruits few new T cells.

As regards this clonotype: Its specificity is not known.

The CDR3 runs 15 residues. V was clipped by 3 bases and J by 2 bases; unmatched bases: 7. Germline loops: CDR1 LGHNA, CDR2 YNFKEQ. MiXCR was run by TCRdb on the RT-PCR reads, yielding one entry per CDR3 protein. The sample contains around 570,000 distinct CDR3 sequences, around 8% of which appear only once. The specimen was PBMCs from blood, collected around 25 months after vaccination. The chain links TRBV4-2 to TRBJ2-7; TRBD2 aligns across 7 bases. This TCR came from a man in his fifties or sixties who received an inactivated influenza vaccine. CDR3 in amino acids: CASSQVREVTYEQYF. Here the CDR3 DNA reads TGTGCCAGCAGCCAGGTTCGGGAGGTTACCTACGAGCAGTACTTC.